The present T cell receptor (beta chain) was sequenced within a study of vaccination and CD4 T cells after COVID-19. Treatment given: roughly 10-day PBMC culture with coronavirus spike peptide pools or control peptides (ViraFEST assay). Scientists ran DNA taken from cultured CD4+ T cells through the Oncomine TCR Beta short-read assay for sequencing. One entry per CDR3 protein results from TCRdb running MiXCR on the PCR reads. Here the sample spans some 15,000 distinct CDR3 sequences, roughly 29% being singletons. In regard to this clonotype: The antigen is not known.

The receptor was isolated from a human donor with COVID-19. Sequencing was done on a sample of cultured CD4+ T cells from blood.

As DNA, the CDR3 is TGTGCCAGTAGTATAGGAGTTGAAGCTTTCTTT. Translated, it gives CASSIGVEAFF. The chain employs TRBV19 and TRBJ1-1; no clear D gene. This CDR3 has 11 residues. V lost 1 base, J lost 7 bases, and 4 bases lay in between. The germline V gene encodes CDR1 LNHDA and CDR2 SQIVND (reference sequence).